This T cell receptor (beta chain) was obtained from a study of shared clonotypes between healthy human individuals. Study-wide context: Each donor had three CD4 naive, three CD4 memory, two CD8 naive and one CD8 memory plate.

Investigators divided CD4+ cells into CD45RA+ naive and CD45RA-negative memory subsets. A word on this clone: Its matching antigen is unknown.

Study findings and constraints: Compared with memory subsets, naive subsets generally had larger estimated richness.

Genomic DNA (from each subset) was split evenly across several immunoSEQ plates. TCRdb's copy holds only in-frame clones and misses some; the assay was immunoSEQ multiplex PCR. Of 600,000 to 800,000 clones in the sample, over 55% were seen once. V lost 6 bases, J lost 4 bases, and 16 bases lay in between. The CDR3 runs 14 residues. From germline, CDR1 is MNHEY and CDR2 SMNVEV (reference sequence). This receptor was identified in a woman aged 30 to 39 in good health. The source material was memory CD4+ T cells sorted from blood. The subset here: CD45RA-negative fraction. The genes are TRBV27 and TRBJ2-7, with TRBD1 as a possible D gene (5 bases). CDR3 region: CASRPDSFRYEQYF. The CDR3 nucleotides are TGTGCCAGCAGACCAGACAGTTTTCGGTACGAGCAGTACTTC.